This T cell receptor (beta chain) was captured in a study of molecular identifiers for immune sequencing clone quantification. V was clipped by 5 bases and J by 4 bases; unmatched bases: 4. Germline loops: CDR1 PRHDT, CDR2 FYEKMQ (reference sequence). The CDR3 has 13 amino acids. TCRdb used MiXCR to reprocess the PCR reads, holding one entry per CDR3 protein. Among 85,000 to 90,000 distinct CDR3 sequences listed, under 20% were seen once. Investigators produced naive CD8 libraries from approximately 20,000 to 1,000,000 sorted cells, drawing on 10%, 30% or 50% RNA. As CD8+CD4-CCR7+CD45RA+ cells, naive CD8 T cells were sorted. To note about this clonotype: Its antigen is unidentified.

Study-level points and caveats: Clones exceeding 20 RNA copies carried over 97% of effector molecules but under 1% of naive-cell molecules.

This rearrangement joins TRBV13 to TRBJ2-7, with 8 bases lining up with TRBD1. Material for sequencing was naive CD8+ T cells from blood, with Jurkat cell RNA spiked in. Regarding subset: FACS-sorted CD8+CD4-CCR7+CD45RA+ naive T cells. The sequence was collected from a human donor in good health. Some libraries in this study had Jurkat cell RNA spiked in. The CDR3 reads CASSPQGGYEQYF. CDR3 DNA sequence: TGTGCCAGCAGCCCACAGGGGGGATACGAGCAGTACTTC.